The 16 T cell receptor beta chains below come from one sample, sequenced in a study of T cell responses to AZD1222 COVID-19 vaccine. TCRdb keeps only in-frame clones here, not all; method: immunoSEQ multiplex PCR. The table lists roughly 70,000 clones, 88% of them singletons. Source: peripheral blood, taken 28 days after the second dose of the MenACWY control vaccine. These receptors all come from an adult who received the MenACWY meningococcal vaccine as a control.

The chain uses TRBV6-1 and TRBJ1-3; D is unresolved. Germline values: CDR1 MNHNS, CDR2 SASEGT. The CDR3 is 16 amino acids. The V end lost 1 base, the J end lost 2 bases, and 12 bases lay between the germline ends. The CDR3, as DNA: TGTGCCAGCAGTGAAGATAGTCCGGCCGCTGGAAACACCATATATTTT. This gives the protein CASSEDSPAAGNTIYF.

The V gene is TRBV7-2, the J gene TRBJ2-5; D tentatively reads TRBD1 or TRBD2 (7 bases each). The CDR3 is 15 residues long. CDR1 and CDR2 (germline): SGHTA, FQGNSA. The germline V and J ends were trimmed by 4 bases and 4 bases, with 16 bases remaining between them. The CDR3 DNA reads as TGTGCCAGCAGCTACCAGGGGGGGGAGAGAGAGACCCAGTACTTC. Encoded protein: CASSYQGGERETQYF.

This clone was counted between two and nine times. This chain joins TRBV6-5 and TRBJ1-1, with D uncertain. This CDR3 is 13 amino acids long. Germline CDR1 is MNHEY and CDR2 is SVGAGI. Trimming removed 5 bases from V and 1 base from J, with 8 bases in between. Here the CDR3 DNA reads TGTGCCAGCAGTCGGGGAGAGAACACTGAAGCTTTCTTT. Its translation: CASSRGENTEAFF.

This CDR3 reads CAITGSRPYEQYF. The CDR3 DNA is TGTGCCATCACGGGGTCCAGGCCCTACGAGCAGTACTTC. This chain links TRBV28 with TRBJ2-7, with D possibly TRBD2 on 5 matching bases. This CDR3 is 13 amino acids long. Germline assignment: CDR1 MDHEN and CDR2 SYDVKM. V lost 10 bases, J lost 2 bases, and 15 bases lay in between.

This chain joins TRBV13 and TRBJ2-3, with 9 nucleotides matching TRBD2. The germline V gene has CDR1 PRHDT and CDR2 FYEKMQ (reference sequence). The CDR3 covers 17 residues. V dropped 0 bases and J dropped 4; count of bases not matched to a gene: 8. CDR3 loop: CASSLGAAGGLADTQYF. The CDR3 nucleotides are TGTGCCAGCAGCTTAGGAGCGGCGGGGGGGCTGGCAGATACGCAGTATTTT.

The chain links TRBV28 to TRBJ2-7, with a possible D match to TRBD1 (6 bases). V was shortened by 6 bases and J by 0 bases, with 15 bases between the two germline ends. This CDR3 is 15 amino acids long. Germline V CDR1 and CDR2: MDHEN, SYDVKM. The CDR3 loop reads CASSSQGDYSYEQYF. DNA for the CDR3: TGTGCCAGCAGCTCACAGGGAGACTACTCCTACGAGCAGTACTTC.

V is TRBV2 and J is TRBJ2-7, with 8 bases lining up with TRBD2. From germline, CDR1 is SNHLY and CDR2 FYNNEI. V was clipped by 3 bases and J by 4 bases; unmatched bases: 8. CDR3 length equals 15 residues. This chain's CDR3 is CASSDSRAGGYEQYF. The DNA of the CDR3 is TGTGCCAGCAGTGACTCCCGGGCGGGGGGTTACGAGCAGTACTTC.

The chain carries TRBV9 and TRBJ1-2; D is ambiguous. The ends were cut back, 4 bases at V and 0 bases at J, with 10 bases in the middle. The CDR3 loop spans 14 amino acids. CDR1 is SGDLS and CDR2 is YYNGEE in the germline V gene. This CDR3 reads CASSTRNSNYGYTF. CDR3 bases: TGTGCCAGCAGCACCCGGAATTCTAACTATGGCTACACCTTC.

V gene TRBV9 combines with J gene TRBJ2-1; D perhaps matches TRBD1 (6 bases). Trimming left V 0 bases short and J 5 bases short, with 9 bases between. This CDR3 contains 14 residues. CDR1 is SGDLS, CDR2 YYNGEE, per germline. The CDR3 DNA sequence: TGTGCCAGCAGCGTAGGGGGGCTCAACAATGAGCAGTTCTTC. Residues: CASSVGGLNNEQFF.

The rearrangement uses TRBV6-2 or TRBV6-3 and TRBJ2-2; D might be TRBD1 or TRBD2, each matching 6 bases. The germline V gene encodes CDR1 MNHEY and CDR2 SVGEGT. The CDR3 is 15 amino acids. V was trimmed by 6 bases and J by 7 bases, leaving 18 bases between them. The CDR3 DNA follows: TGTGCCAGCAGCCCCGTCGGGGGCCAGGGCGGGGAGCTGTTTTTT. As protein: CASSPVGGQGGELFF.

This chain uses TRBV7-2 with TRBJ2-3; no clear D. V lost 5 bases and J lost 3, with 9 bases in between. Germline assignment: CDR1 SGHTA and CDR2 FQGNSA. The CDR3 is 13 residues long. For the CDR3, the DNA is TGTGCCAGCAGCGTCGTTGGGACAGATACGCAGTATTTT. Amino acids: CASSVVGTDTQYF.

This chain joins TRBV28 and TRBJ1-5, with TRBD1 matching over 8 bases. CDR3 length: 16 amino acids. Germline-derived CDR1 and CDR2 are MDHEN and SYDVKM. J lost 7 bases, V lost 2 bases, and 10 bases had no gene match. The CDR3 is CASSLIAGGSGQPQHF. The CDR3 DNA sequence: TGTGCCAGCAGTTTAATCGCAGGGGGCTCTGGGCAGCCCCAGCATTTT.

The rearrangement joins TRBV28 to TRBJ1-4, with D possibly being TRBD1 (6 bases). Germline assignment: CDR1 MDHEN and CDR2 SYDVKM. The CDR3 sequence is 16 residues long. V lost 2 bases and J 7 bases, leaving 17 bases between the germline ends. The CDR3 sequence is CASSLETDRLGEKLFF. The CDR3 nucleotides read TGTGCCAGCAGTTTAGAAACCGACAGGCTCGGTGAAAAACTGTTTTTT. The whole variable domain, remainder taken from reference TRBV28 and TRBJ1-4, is DVKVTQSSRYLVKRTGEKVFLECVQDMDHENMFWYRQDPGLGLRLIYFSYDVKMKEKGDIPEGYSVSREKKERFSLILESASTNQTSMYLCASSLETDRLGEKLFFGSGTQLSVL.

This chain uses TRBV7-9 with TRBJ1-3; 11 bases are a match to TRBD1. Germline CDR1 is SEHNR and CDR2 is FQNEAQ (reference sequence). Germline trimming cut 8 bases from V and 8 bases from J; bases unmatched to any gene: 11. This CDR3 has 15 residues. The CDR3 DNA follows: TGTGCCAGCGGGCTCCGAGGACAGGGGGCAGACACCATATATTTT. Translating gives CASGLRGQGADTIYF. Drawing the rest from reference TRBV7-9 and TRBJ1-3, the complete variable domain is DTGVSQNPRHKITKRGQNVTFRCDPISEHNRLYWYRQTLGQGPEFLTYFQNEAQLEKSRLLSDRFSAERPKGSFSTLEIQRTEQGDSAMYLCASGLRGQGADTIYFGEGSWLTVV.

The CDR3 sequence: CASSTKQVYEQYF. The CDR3 bases are TGTGCCAGCAGCACGAAACAGGTCTACGAGCAGTACTTC. This chain joins TRBV5-6 and TRBJ2-7, with D possibly being TRBD1 (5 bases). Germline CDR1 reads SGHDT; CDR2 reads YYEEEE. Trimming removed 4 bases from V and 3 bases from J, with 11 bases in between. The CDR3 covers 13 residues.

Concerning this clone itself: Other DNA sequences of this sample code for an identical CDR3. The DNA of the CDR3 is TGTGCCAGCTCAGTTAGCGGGAGTCTCTCCTACGAGCAGTACTTC. Protein product: CASSVSGSLSYEQYF. The chain couples TRBV18 to TRBJ2-7; 9 nucleotides agree with TRBD2. From germline, CDR1 is KGHSH and CDR2 LQKENI. CDR3 length equals 15 residues. Unmatched junction bases numbered 5, after V lost 5 bases and J lost 0 bases.